This T cell receptor (beta chain) was documented in a study of cytomegalovirus exposure and HLA in healthy donors. The PCR was carried out with 60 Vbeta primers and 13 Jbeta primers. Some clones are missing from TCRdb's copy, which holds only in-frame ones; the method was immunoSEQ multiplex PCR. The sample includes 70,000 to 90,000 clones, roughly 80% of them seen just once. The sequenced sample consisted of PBMCs. The source of this sequence is a man aged 40-49 years in good health and CMV-seronegative.

This CDR3 is CASSAAPGQGTPEAFF. The CDR3 DNA sequence: TGCGCCAGCAGCGCAGCCCCGGGACAAGGAACACCTGAAGCTTTCTTT. This chain joins TRBV5-1 and TRBJ1-1, with D possibly matching TRBD1 (6 bases). V lost 4 bases, J lost 6 bases, and 22 bases lay in between. There are 16 residues in the CDR3. CDR1 SGHRS and CDR2 YFSETQ come from the germline V gene. Supplemented by reference TRBV5-1 and TRBJ1-1, the full variable domain reads KAGVTQTPRYLIKTRGQQVTLSCSPISGHRSVSWYQQTPGQGLQFLFEYFSETQRNKGNFPGRFSGRQFSNSRSEMNVSTLELGDSALYLCASSAAPGQGTPEAFFGQGTRLTVV.